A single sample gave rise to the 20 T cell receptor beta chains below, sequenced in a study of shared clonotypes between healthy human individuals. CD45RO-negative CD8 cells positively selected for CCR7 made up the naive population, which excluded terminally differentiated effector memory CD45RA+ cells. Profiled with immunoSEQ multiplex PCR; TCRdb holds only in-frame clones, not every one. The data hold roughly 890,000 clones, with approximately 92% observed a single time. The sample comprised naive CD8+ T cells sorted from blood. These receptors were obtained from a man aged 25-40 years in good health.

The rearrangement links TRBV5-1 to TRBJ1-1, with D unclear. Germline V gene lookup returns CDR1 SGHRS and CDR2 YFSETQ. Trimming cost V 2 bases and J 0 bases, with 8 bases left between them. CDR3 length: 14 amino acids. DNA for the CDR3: TGCGCCAGCAGCTTAGCAGAATTGAACACTGAAGCTTTCTTT. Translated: CASSLAELNTEAFF.

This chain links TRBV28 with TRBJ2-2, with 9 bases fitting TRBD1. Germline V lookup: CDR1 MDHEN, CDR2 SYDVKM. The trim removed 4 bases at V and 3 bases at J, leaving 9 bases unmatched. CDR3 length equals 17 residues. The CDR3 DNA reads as TGTGCCAGCAGTTCCCCACTGAGACAGGGGGACACCGGGGAGCTGTTTTTT. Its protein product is CASSSPLRQGDTGELFF.

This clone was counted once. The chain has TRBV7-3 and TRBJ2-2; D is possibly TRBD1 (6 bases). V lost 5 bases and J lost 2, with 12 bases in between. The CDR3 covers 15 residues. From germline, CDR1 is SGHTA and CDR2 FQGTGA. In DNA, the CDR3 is TGTGCCAGCAGCCTGTCAGGGGTTAACACCGGGGAGCTGTTTTTT. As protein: CASSLSGVNTGELFF.

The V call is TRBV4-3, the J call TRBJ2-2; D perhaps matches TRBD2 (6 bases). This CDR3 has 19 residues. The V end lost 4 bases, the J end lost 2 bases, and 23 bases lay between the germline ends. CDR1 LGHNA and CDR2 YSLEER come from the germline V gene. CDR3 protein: CASSRPDLVAGPNTGELFF. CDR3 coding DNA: TGCGCCAGCAGCCGCCCCGATCTGGTGGCGGGGCCCAACACCGGGGAGCTGTTTTTT.

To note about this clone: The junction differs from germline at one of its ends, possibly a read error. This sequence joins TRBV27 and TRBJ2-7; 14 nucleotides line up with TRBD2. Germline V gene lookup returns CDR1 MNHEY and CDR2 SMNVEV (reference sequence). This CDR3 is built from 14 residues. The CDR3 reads CASRGTSGSTPDDF. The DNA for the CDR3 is TGTGCCAGCAGGGGGACTAGCGGGAGTACGCCTGATGACTTC.

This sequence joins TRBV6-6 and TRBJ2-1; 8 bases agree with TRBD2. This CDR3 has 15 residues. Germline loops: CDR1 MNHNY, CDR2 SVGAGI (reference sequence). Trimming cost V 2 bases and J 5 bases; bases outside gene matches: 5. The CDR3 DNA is TGTGCCAGCAGTTACCCTCCACTAGCGGACAATGAGCAGTTCTTC. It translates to CASSYPPLADNEQFF.

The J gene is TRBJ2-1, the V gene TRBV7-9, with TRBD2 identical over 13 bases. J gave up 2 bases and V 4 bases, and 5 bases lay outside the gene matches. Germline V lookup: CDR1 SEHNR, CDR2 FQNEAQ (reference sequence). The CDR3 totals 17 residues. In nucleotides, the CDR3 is TGTGCCAGCAGCTCCCACGGGACTAGCGGGACCTACAATGAGCAGTTCTTC. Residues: CASSSHGTSGTYNEQFF.

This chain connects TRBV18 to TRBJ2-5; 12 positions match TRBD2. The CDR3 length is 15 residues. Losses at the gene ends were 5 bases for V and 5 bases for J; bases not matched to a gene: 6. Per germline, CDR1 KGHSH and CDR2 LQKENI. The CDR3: CASSGTSGPAETQYF. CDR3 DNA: TGTGCCAGCTCAGGGACTAGCGGGCCTGCGGAGACCCAGTACTTC.

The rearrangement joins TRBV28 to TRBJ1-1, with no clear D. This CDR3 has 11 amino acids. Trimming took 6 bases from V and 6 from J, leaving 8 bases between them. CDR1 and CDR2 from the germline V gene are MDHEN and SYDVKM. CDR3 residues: CASRLTAEAFF. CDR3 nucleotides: TGTGCCAGCAGGCTCACGGCTGAAGCTTTCTTT. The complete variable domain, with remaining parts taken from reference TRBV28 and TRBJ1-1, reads DVKVTQSSRYLVKRTGEKVFLECVQDMDHENMFWYRQDPGLGLRLIYFSYDVKMKEKGDIPEGYSVSREKKERFSLILESASTNQTSMYLCASRLTAEAFFGQGTRLTVV.

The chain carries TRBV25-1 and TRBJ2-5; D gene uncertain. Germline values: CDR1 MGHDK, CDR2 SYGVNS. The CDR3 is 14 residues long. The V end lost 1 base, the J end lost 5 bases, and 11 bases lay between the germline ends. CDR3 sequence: CASSESVNEETQYF. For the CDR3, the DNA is TGTGCCAGCAGTGAATCAGTAAACGAGGAGACCCAGTACTTC.

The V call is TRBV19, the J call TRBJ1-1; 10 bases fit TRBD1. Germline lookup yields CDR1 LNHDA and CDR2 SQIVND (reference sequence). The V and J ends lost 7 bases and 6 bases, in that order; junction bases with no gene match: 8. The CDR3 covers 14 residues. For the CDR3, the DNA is TGTGCCAGTAACACCGGGACAGGGGTCCCTGAAGCTTTCTTT. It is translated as CASNTGTGVPEAFF.

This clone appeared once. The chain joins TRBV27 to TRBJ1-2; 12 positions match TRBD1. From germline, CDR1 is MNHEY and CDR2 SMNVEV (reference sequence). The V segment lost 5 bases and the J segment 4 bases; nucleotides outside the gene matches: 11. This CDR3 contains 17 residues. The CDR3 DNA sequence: TGTGCCAGCAGTCTCACCGGGACAGGGGGCGATAGCTATGGCTACACCTTC. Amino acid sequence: CASSLTGTGGDSYGYTF.

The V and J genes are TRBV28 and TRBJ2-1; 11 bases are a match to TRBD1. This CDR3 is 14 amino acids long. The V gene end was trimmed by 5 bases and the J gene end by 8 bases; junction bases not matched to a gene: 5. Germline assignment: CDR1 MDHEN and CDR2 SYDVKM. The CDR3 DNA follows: TGTGCCAGCAGTCAGGGACAGGGGGTGCATGAGCAGTTCTTC. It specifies CASSQGQGVHEQFF.

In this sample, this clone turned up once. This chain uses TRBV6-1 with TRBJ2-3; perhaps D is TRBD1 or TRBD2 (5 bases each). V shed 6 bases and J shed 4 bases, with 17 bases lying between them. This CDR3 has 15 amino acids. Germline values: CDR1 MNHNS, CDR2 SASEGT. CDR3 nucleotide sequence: TGTGCCAGCAGAGTGGGGACCGCCTGGGCAGATACGCAGTATTTT. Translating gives CASRVGTAWADTQYF.

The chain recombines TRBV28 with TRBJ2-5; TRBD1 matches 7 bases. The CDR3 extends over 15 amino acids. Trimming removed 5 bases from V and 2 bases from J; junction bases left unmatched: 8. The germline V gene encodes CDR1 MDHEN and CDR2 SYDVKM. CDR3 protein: CASSKQGVSQETQYF. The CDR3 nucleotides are TGTGCCAGCAGTAAGCAGGGGGTTTCACAAGAGACCCAGTACTTC.

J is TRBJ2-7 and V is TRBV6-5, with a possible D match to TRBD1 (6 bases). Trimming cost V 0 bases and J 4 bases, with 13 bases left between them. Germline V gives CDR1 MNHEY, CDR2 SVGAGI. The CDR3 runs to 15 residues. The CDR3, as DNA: TGTGCCAGCAGTTACTCGCAGGGGTTCCCTTACGAGCAGTACTTC. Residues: CASSYSQGFPYEQYF.

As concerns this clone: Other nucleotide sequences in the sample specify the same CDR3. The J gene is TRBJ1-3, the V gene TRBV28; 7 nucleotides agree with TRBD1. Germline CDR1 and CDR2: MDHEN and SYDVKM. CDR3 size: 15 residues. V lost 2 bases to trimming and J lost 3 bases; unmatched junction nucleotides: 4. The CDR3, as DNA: TGTGCCAGCAGTTTAAGCAGGGGGTATGGAAACACCATATATTTT. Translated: CASSLSRGYGNTIYF.

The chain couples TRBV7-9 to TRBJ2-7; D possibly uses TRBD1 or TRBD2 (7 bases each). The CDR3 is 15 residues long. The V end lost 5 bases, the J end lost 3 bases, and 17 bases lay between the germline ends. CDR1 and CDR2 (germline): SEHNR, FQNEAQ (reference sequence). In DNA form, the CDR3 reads TGTGCCAGCAGCCACCAGGGGGGGCGCGTCTACGAGCAGTACTTC. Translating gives CASSHQGGRVYEQYF.

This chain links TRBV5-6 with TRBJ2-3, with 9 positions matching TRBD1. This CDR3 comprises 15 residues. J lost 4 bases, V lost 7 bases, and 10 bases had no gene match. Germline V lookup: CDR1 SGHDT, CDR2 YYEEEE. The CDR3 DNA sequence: TGTGCCAGCCGACTAGAACAGGGGGCATCAGATACGCAGTATTTT. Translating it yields CASRLEQGASDTQYF.

The CDR3 loop is CASSLPPWGGLRAGELFF. The DNA of the CDR3 is TGTGCCAGCAGTTTACCCCCTTGGGGAGGCCTACGCGCCGGGGAGCTGTTTTTT. J is TRBJ2-2 and V is TRBV28; TRBD2 might be the D (6 bases). The CDR3 consists of 18 residues. The germline V gene has CDR1 MDHEN and CDR2 SYDVKM. V was pared by 2 bases and J by 6 bases, with 22 bases between.